Given below is one T cell receptor beta chain in context. Its specificity is unknown. Time point of the sample: week 5, during vaccination. A single vaccine dose contained 300 ug of mutant IDH1 20-mer peptide, and topical imiquimod was used with it. The germline V gene has CDR1 SGHDN and CDR2 FVKESK. CDR3 size: 15 residues. Between the trimmed V and J ends, which lost 6 bases and 3 bases, there was a span of 15 bases. The sample comes from a study of a mutant IDH1 vaccine in newly diagnosed glioma. Study-level information: Of the patients given treatment, 62.5% were male and about 38% were female, and a mean age of around 44 years was recorded.

Only in-frame clones appear in the TCRdb table, and some are missing; sequencing was by immunoSEQ multiplex PCR. The table lists roughly 39,000 clones, about 80% of them singletons. Sample: PBMCs, taken from a glioma patient whose treatment included an IDH1 peptide vaccine. The chain carries TRBV14 and TRBJ2-4; a possible D gene is TRBD1 (5 bases). The source of this sequence is a man aged 35 to 55 with glioma. The CDR3 DNA sequence: TGTGCCAGCAGTCCTACAGGAATCGGCAAAAACATTCAGTACTTC. Encoded protein: CASSPTGIGKNIQYF. Supplemented by reference TRBV14 and TRBJ2-4, the full variable domain reads EAGVTQFPSHSVIEKGQTVTLRCDPISGHDNLYWYRRVMGKEIKFLLHFVKESKQDESGMPNNRFLAERTGGTYSTLKVQPAELEDSGVYFCASSPTGIGKNIQYFGAGTRLSVL.